The clone carrying this TCR beta chain was picked up a small number of times. Its antigen is not known. The CDR3 contains 14 residues. The trim removed 6 bases at V and 0 bases at J, leaving 5 bases unmatched. Per the germline V gene, CDR1 is DFQATT and CDR2 is SNEGSKA (reference sequence). TCRdb reprocessed the 5' RACE reads via MiXCR and lists one record per CDR3 protein. Here the sample spans approximately 330,000 distinct CDR3 sequences, 4.1% being singletons. This entry belongs to a study of T cells after yellow fever vaccination. Study-wide findings and caveats: Post-booster repertoires contained most primary-vaccination clones again (roughly 96% CD4, approximately 88% CD8). Highly abundant clonotypes carried over from the bulk population could end up in FACS-sorted repertoires as contaminants.

The receptor comes from a man in his late teens or twenties who received the YFV17D yellow fever vaccine. The chain carries TRBV20-1 and TRBJ1-3, with TRBD1 matching over 7 bases. This sample comprised PBMCs, obtained 5 days after the yellow fever booster vaccination. The CDR3 sequence is CSAKDRSSGNTIYF. CDR3 in DNA: TGCAGTGCCAAGGACAGGTCCTCTGGAAACACCATATATTTT.